The 8 T cell receptor beta chains presented below share a single source sample, sequenced in a study of early T cells in non-severe SARS-CoV-2 infection. MiXCR, run by TCRdb on the 5' RACE reads, gives a single entry per CDR3 protein. The table includes about 53,000 distinct CDR3 sequences, 12% detected once. The sequences come from whole blood, collected at baseline. The source of these receptors is an adult who was a healthcare worker with PCR-confirmed SARS-CoV-2 infection or an uninfected control (not recorded which).

The chain employs TRBV4-3 and TRBJ1-1; D not certain. This CDR3 has 15 residues. Trimming took off 3 bases at V and 6 bases at J, with 17 bases between the two ends. Germline V gene sequence: CDR1 LGHNA, CDR2 YSLEER. CDR3 in amino acids: CASSQTPGPGAEAFF. CDR3 sequence (DNA): TGCGCCAGCAGCCAGACACCAGGTCCGGGCGCTGAAGCTTTCTTT.

The V call is TRBV11-2, the J call TRBJ2-7; D may be TRBD1 (5 bases). Germline values: CDR1 SGHAT, CDR2 FQNNGV. The CDR3 runs 13 residues. V lost 0 bases and J lost 5, with 8 bases in between. The CDR3 nucleotides are TGTGCCAGCAGCTTAGAACAGGACCACGAGCAGTACTTC. Encoded protein: CASSLEQDHEQYF.

Many counts were recorded for this clonotype. The V gene is TRBV20-1, the J gene TRBJ2-7, with D unresolved. Germline V gene sequence: CDR1 DFQATT, CDR2 SNEGSKA (reference sequence). There are 14 residues in the CDR3. V dropped 6 bases and J dropped 3 bases, with 18 bases sitting between them. CDR3 sequence reads: CSASPSGRNYEQYF. The CDR3 DNA reads TGCAGTGCGTCGCCCTCCGGACGGAACTACGAGCAGTACTTC.

This chain links TRBV7-2 with TRBJ1-2; the match to TRBD1 covers 7 bases. CDR1 and CDR2 (germline): SGHTA, FQGNSA. The V and J ends lost 11 bases and 2 bases, in that order; junction bases with no gene match: 5. This CDR3 is 12 amino acids long. The CDR3 DNA follows: TGTGCCTTTCAACAGGGGAACTATGGCTACACCTTC. Residues: CAFQQGNYGYTF.

V usage is TRBV10-3 and J usage is TRBJ2-6; D not certain. V dropped 0 bases and J dropped 2 bases, with 5 bases sitting between them. There are 15 residues in the CDR3. Germline V gene sequence: CDR1 ENHRY, CDR2 SYGVKD. The CDR3 bases are TGTGCCATCAGTGAGTCTGGGGCTGGGGCCAACGTCCTGACTTTC. It codes for CAISESGAGANVLTF.

The sample holds a few counts of this clonotype. The J gene is TRBJ2-3, the V gene TRBV6-2 or TRBV6-3; D unresolved. Trimming shortened V by 8 bases and J by 3 bases, and 6 bases separated the two germline ends. Looked up from germline, CDR1 is MNHEY and CDR2 is SVGEGT. The CDR3 spans 11 residues. The DNA of the CDR3 is TGTGCCAGCGGATGGACAGATACGCAGTATTTT. Protein sequence: CASGWTDTQYF.

This clonotype came up many times. J is TRBJ2-2 and V is TRBV2, with 8 bases identical to TRBD2. The germline V gene encodes CDR1 SNHLY and CDR2 FYNNEI. This CDR3 spans 15 amino acids. Trimming at V came to 6 bases and at J to 6 bases, leaving 9 bases not matched to a gene. The CDR3: CASSDPGLVAGELFF. The CDR3 DNA reads TGTGCCAGCAGCGACCCGGGACTAGTCGCCGGGGAGCTGTTTTTT.

This chain joins TRBV28 and TRBJ1-1; 8 bases are shared with TRBD1. The CDR3 has 17 amino acids. Per the germline V gene, CDR1 is MDHEN and CDR2 is SYDVKM. The V and J ends lost 6 bases and 0 bases, in that order; junction bases with no gene match: 12. The CDR3 DNA reads as TGTGCCAGCAGCCTCGCCCTTACAGGGGGGGTGAACACTGAAGCTTTCTTT. Its translation is CASSLALTGGVNTEAFF.